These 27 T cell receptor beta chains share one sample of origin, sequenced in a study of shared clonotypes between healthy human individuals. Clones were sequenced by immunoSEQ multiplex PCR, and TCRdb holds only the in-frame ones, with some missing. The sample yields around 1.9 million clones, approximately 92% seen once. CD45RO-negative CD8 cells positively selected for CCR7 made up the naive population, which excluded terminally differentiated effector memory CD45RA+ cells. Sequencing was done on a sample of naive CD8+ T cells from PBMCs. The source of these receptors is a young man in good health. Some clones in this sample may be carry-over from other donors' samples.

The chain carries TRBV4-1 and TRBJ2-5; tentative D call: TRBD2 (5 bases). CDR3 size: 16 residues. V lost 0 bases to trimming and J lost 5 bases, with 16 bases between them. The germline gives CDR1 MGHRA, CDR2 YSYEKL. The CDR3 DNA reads TGCGCCAGCAGCCAAGAGAGGGTCGGCCCAGAGGAGACCCAGTACTTC. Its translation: CASSQERVGPEETQYF.

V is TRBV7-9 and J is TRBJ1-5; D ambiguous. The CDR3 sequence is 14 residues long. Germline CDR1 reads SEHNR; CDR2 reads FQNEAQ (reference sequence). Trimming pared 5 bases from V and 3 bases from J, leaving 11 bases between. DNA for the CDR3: TGTGCCAGCAGCGAGGGTGGCATCAATCAGCCCCAGCATTTT. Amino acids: CASSEGGINQPQHF.

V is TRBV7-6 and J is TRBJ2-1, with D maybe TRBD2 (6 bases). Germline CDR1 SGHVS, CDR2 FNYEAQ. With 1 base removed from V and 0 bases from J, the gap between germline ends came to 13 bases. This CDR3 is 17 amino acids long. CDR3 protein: CASSLGVAGNSYNEQFF. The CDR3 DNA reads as TGTGCCAGCAGCTTAGGGGTTGCGGGGAACTCCTACAATGAGCAGTTCTTC.

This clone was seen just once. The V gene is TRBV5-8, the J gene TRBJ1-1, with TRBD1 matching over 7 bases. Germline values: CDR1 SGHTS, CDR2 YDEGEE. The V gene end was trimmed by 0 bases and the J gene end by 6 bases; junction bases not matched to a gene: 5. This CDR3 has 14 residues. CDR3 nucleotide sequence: TGTGCCAGCAGCTTGGTACGGGACAGCCCTGAAGCTTTCTTT. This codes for CASSLVRDSPEAFF. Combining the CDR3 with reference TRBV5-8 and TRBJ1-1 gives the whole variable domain EAGVTQSPTHLIKTRGQQATLRCSPISGHTSVYWYQQALGLGLQFLLWYDEGEERNRGNFPPRFSGRQFPNYSSELNVNALELEDSALYLCASSLVRDSPEAFFGQGTRLTVV.

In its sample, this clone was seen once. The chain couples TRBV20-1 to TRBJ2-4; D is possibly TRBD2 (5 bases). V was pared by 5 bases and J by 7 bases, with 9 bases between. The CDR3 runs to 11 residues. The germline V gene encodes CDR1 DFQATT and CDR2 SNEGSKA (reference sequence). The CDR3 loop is CSARTGNIQYF. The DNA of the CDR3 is TGCAGTGCTCGTACGGGGAACATTCAGTACTTC.

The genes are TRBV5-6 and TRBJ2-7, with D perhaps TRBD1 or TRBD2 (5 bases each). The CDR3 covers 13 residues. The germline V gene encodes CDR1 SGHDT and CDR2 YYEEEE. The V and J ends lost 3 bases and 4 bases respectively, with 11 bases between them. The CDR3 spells CASSSGASYEQYF. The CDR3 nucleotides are TGTGCCAGCAGCTCCGGGGCCAGTTACGAGCAGTACTTC.

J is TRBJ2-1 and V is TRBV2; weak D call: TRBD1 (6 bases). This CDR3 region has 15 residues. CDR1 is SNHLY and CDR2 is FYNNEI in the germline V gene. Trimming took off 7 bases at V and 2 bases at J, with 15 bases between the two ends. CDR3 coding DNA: TGTGCCAGCAACCTCGGGCAGGGGACCTACAATGAGCAGTTCTTC. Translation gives CASNLGQGTYNEQFF.

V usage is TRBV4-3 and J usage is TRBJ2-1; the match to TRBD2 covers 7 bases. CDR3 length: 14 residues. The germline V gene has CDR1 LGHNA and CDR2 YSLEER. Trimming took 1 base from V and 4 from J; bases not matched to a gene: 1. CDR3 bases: TGCGCCAGCAGCCAAGGGGGGGGGTACAATGAGCAGTTCTTC. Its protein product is CASSQGGGYNEQFF.

CDR3 amino acids: CASGIGLGNQPQHF. CDR3 DNA: TGTGCCAGCGGAATTGGGCTTGGCAATCAGCCCCAGCATTTT. The V gene is TRBV7-9, the J gene TRBJ1-5; D is uncertain. Germline V gene data show CDR1 as SEHNR and CDR2 as FQNEAQ (reference sequence). CDR3 length: 14 residues. Trimming cost V 8 bases and J 2 bases, with 13 bases left between them.

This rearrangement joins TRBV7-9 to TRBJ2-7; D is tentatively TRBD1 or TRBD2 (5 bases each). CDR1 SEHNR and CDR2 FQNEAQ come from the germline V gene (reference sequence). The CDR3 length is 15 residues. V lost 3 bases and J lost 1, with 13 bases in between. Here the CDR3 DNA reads TGTGCCAGCAGCTTGGGGGTCAGAGAATCCTACGAGCAGTACTTC. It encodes CASSLGVRESYEQYF.

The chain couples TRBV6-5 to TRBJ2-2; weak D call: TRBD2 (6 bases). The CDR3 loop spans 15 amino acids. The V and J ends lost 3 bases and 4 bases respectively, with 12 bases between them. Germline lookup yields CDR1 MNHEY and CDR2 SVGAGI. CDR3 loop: CASSYRERGTGELFF. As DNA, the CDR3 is TGTGCCAGCAGTTATCGGGAGAGGGGCACCGGGGAGCTGTTTTTT.

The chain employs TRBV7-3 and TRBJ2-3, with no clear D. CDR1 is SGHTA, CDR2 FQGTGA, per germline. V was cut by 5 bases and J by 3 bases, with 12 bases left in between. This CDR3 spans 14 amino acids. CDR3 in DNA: TGTGCCAGCAGCCCTGGAGTAAGGACAGATACGCAGTATTTT. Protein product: CASSPGVRTDTQYF.

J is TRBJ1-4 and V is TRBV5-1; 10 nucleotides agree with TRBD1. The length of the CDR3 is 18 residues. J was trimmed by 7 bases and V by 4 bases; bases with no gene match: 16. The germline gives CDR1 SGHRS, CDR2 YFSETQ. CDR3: CASSGRDRGFLTGEKLFF. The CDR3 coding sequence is TGCGCCAGCAGCGGCCGGGACAGGGGCTTCTTAACGGGTGAAAAACTGTTTTTT.

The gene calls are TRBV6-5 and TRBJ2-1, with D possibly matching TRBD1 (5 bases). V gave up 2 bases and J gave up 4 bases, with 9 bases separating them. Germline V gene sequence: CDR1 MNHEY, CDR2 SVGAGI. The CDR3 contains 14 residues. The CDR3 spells CASSYGASYNEQFF. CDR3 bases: TGTGCCAGCAGTTACGGGGCATCATACAATGAGCAGTTCTTC.

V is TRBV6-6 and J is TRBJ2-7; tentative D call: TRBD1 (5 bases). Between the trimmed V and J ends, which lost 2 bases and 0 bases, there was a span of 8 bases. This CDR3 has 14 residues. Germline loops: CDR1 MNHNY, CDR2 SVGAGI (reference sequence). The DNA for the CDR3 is TGTGCCAGCAGTTACGACAGTAGCTCCTACGAGCAGTACTTC. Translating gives CASSYDSSSYEQYF.

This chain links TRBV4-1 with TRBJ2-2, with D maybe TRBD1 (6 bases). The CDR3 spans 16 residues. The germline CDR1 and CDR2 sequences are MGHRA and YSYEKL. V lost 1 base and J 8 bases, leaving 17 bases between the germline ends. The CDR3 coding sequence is TGCGCCAGCAGCCAAGGTGGGGGCTTTGGTTTTGGGGAGCTGTTTTTT. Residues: CASSQGGGFGFGELFF.

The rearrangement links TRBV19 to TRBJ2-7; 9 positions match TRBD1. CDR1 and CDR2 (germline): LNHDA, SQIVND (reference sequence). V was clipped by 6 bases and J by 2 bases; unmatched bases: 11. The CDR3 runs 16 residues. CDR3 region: CASSTIRDRAAYEQYF. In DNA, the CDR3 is TGTGCCAGTAGCACCATCCGGGACAGGGCGGCCTACGAGCAGTACTTC.

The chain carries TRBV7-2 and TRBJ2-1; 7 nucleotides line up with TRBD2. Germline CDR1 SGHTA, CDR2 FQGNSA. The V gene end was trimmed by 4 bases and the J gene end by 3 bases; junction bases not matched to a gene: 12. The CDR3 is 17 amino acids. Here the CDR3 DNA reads TGTGCCAGCAGCTCGCCTAGGGGAGGGAGGGGCTACAATGAGCAGTTCTTC. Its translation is CASSSPRGGRGYNEQFF.

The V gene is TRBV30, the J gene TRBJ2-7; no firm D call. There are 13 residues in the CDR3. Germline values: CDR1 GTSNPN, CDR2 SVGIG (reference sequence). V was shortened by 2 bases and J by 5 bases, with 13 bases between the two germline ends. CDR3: CAWSLRRFHEQYF. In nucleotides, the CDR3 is TGTGCCTGGAGTCTGAGACGGTTCCACGAGCAGTACTTC.

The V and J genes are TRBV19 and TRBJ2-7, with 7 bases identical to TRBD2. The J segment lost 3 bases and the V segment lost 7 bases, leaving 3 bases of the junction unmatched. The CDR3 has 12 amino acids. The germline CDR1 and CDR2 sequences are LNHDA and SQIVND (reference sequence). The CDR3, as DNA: TGTGCCAGTACGGGGGGATACTACGAGCAGTACTTC. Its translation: CASTGGYYEQYF. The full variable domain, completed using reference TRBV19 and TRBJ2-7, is DGGITQSPKYLFRKEGQNVTLSCEQNLNHDAMYWYRQDPGQGLRLIYYSQIVNDFQKGDIAEGYSVSREKKESFPLTVTSAQKNPTAFYLCASTGGYYEQYFGPGTRLTVT.

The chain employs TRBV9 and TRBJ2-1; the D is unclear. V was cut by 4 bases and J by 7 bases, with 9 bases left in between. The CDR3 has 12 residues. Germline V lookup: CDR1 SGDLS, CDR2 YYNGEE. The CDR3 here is CASSTPRNEQFF. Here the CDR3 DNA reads TGTGCCAGCAGCACCCCCAGGAATGAGCAGTTCTTC.

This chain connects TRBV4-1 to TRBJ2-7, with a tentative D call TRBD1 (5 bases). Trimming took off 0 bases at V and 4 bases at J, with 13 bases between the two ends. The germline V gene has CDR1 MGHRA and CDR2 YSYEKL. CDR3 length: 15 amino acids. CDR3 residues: CASSQDHLGRYEQYF. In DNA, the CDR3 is TGCGCCAGCAGCCAAGATCATTTGGGGCGGTACGAGCAGTACTTC.

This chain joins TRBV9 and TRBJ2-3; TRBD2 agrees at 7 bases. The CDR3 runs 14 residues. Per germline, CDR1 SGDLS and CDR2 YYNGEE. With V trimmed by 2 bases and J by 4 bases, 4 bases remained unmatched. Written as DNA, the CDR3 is TGTGCCAGCAGCGTCGGGAGGCCCCCAGATACGCAGTATTTT. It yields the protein CASSVGRPPDTQYF.

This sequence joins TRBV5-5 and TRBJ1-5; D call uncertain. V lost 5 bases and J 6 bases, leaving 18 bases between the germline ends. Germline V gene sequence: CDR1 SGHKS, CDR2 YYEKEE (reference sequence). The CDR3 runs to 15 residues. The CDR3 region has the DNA TGTGCCAGCAGTGGGGAGGGTAGTCTAGGTCAGCCCCAGCATTTT. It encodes CASSGEGSLGQPQHF. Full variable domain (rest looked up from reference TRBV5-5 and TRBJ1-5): DAGVTQSPTHLIKTRGQQVTLRCSPISGHKSVSWYQQVLGQGPQFIFQYYEKEERGRGNFPDRFSARQFPNYSSELNVNALLLGDSALYLCASSGEGSLGQPQHFGDGTRLSIL.

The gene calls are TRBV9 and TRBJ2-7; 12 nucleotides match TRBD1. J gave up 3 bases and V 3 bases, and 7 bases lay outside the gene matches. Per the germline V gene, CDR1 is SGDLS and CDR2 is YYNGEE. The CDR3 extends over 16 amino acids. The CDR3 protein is CASSAGTGGAGYEQYF. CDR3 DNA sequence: TGTGCCAGCAGCGCAGGGACAGGGGGCGCGGGCTACGAGCAGTACTTC. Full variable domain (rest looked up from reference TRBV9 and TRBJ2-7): DSGVTQTPKHLITATGQRVTLRCSPRSGDLSVYWYQQSLDQGLQFLIQYYNGEERAKGNILERFSAQQFPDLHSELNLSSLELGDSALYFCASSAGTGGAGYEQYFGPGTRLTVT.

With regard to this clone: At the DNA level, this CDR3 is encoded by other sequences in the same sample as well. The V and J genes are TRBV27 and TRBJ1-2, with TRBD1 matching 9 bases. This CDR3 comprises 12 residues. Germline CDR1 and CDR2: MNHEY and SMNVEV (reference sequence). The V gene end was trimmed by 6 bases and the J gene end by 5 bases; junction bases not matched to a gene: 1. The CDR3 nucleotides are TGTGCCAGCAGGGACAGGGGATATGGCTACACCTTC. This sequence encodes CASRDRGYGYTF.

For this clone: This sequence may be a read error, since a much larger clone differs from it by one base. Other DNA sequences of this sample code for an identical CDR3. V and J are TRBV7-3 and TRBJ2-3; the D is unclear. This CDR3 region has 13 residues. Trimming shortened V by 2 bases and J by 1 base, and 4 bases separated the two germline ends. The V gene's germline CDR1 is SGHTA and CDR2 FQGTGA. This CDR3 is CASSLGGTDTQYF. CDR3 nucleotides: TGTGCCAGCAGCTTAGGTGGCACAGATACGCAGTATTTT.